Sequencing of this TCR beta chain was carried out in a study of blood T cell repertoires in COVID-19. The overall study: PBMCs, B-cell-depleted T cells, or T cells provided the cDNA or gDNA that made up the material.

Produced via immunoSEQ multiplex PCR; TCRdb's table is partial and in-frame only. Of hundreds of thousands of clones listed, roughly 90% were seen once; the top ten hold roughly 4%. With 2 bases clipped from V and 0 bases from J, the junction kept 9 bases outside the gene matches. This CDR3 is 18 amino acids long. The germline V gene encodes CDR1 MNHEY and CDR2 SVGEGT. The sample taken for sequencing was PBMCs or T cells enriched from blood (not recorded which). The TCR sequence derives from a woman aged 25 to 39 with acute COVID-19. V usage is TRBV6-2 or TRBV6-3 and J usage is TRBJ2-3; TRBD2 aligns across 9 bases. In DNA form, the CDR3 reads TGTGCCAGCAGTTACGGCAGTGGGCGGGGGGGGAGCACAGATACGCAGTATTTT. Its protein is CASSYGSGRGGSTDTQYF.